This T cell receptor beta chain stems from a study of cytomegalovirus exposure and HLA in healthy donors. Turning to the study itself: Of roughly 360 genotyped donors, 75% to 90% grouped in the Caucasian-associated ancestry cluster.

Study-level points and caveats: The presence/absence work took it that sequencing depth was about the same across donors. Segments of the TCR beta V type were, in most cases, productive about 87% or about 30% of the time in an earlier analysis.

Points on this clone: Its matching antigen is unknown.

V was pared by 2 bases and J by 2 bases, with 12 bases between. The CDR3 runs to 15 residues. PCR was performed using 60 Vbeta and 13 Jbeta primers. Sequenced by immunoSEQ multiplex PCR; TCRdb stores in-frame clones only, minus some. The table has tens of thousands of clones, around 72% seen once. The donors, nominally healthy at sampling, likely had unrecorded immune exposures. The genes are TRBV23-1 and TRBJ2-5; tentatively, D is TRBD1 (6 bases). TRBV23-1 is annotated as an ORF whose role is uncertain. Sequenced: PBMCs. The sequence came from a woman between 40 and 55 years old in good health and CMV-seropositive. CDR3 sequence (DNA): TGCGCCAGCAGTCAAACAATCGACAGGCAAGAGACCCAGTACTTC. It is translated as CASSQTIDRQETQYF.